This T cell receptor beta chain was recovered during a study of radiation and T cells in renal cell carcinoma. Profiling relied on immunoSEQ multiplex PCR, and the TCRdb table lists in-frame clones only, not all of them. Seen here are 9,000 or so clones, 65% observed once, and the top ten hold about 14%. CDR1 SGHDN and CDR2 FVKESK come from the germline V gene. This CDR3 is 14 amino acids long. Between the trimmed V and J ends, which lost 0 bases and 7 bases, there was a span of 13 bases. This sample's treatment: treatment-naive control, cytoreductive nephrectomy. Control samples are tumors resected by cytoreductive nephrectomy without prior radiation. The patient's renal cell carcinoma had clear cell pathology.

V and J are TRBV14 and TRBJ2-7, with D tentatively TRBD1 (5 bases). This receptor was taken from a man aged 60 to 75 with renal cell carcinoma. The sample was tumor tissue, taken from a patient whose treatment was nephrectomy without radiotherapy. The CDR3 coding sequence is TGTGCCAGCAGCCAAGATCTGGGGCTGGAAGAGCAGTACTTC. Residues: CASSQDLGLEEQYF.